This TCR beta chain stems from a study of T cell responses to AZD1222 COVID-19 vaccine (dated by TCRdb to the early 2020s). In the study overall: AZD1222 recipients with second doses at about 4 weeks or about 12 weeks were pooled, because spike-specific TCR depth and breadth did not differ between schedules. A total of just over 230 trial participants underwent TCR sequencing, of whom about 200 had received two doses of AZD1222 and around 25 had received two doses of the MenACWY control vaccine. Enrollment into the trials was organized by age into subgroups of 18-55, 56-69 and 70-plus years, and those subgroups contained roughly 150, 30 and 60 TCR-sequenced participants, respectively.

Explained via the paper, the time point label denotes: baseline before first vaccination. The vaccinee samples were drawn from two UK trials, COV001 and COV002, one of which was a single-blind randomized controlled phase 2/3 trial testing AZD1222 (ChAdOx1 nCoV-19) in healthy adults. For TCRbeta chain sequencing, PBMC samples from trial participants were taken at day 0 and at day 28 after the second dose. The CDR3 regions of human TCRbeta chains were analyzed by immunosequencing. The paper's data handling went like this. TCRs in the repertoires were compared against a reference library of SARS-CoV-2-specific TCRs that had been generated with the MIRA antigen-specificity platform. Breadth was defined as the fraction of unique TCRs that were SARS-CoV-2-associated. Depth was defined as the fraction of total T cells that were SARS-CoV-2-associated. Using the MIRA data, each spike-specific TCR was assigned both to the spike region to which the TCR was reactive and to a CD4 or CD8 class. Log10-transformed breadth and depth values were compared by one-way ANOVA with Sidak's multiple comparisons tests. Entries here come from immuneACCESS through TCRdb and include only in-frame sequences with V and J called. Some clones fail to appear in such tables; in the studies checked, an unresolved V gene covers under half of the shortfall, and the cause of the remainder is unknown. That table supplies the V and J calls and clone size; D and trimming were determined from the DNA. This sample has some 90,000 clones in its table, and about 88% of those were observed once. The ten largest clonotypes hold approximately 12% of the sample.

Study-wide conclusions, independent of this receptor: Conclusions about previously exposed vaccinees are limited because only a handful of AZD1222 recipients were SARS-CoV-2 seropositive at baseline. Participants were mostly white British, with more females than males. The authors suggested clonal diversity may have been underestimated. Because no day 14 peak-response samples were available, the repertoires could be characterized only after the peak T cell response. Reportedly, close to half of the unique spike-specific TCRs recognized epitopes lying outside the regions that are mutated in the B.1.351 and B.1.1.7 variants. After two AZD1222 doses, both the breadth and the depth of spike-specific TCRs were significantly higher than at day 0 and than in MenACWY recipients. In the small 56-69-year group, the increase in depth fell short of significance, most likely because of low power. CD4 TCRs associated with the vaccine covered the entire spike protein, and the dominant responses were in regions 160-218 and 743-854.

Including the terminal cysteine and phenylalanine, the CDR3 comprises 14 residues. The kept DNA is CDR3 alone, 42 bases in frame from the first base. V is trimmed back by 4 bases and J by 4 bases, and the junction contains 8 bases that no gene match accounts for. The germline V gene (reference sequence) yields SGHNT for CDR1 and YYREEE for CDR2. This clone showed up just a few times. Its antigen has not been determined. Base qualities are not recorded, but no much larger clone differs from it by a single base. This sequence uses TRBV5-4 and TRBJ2-7; the junction holds 7 bases that match TRBD1. The material sequenced was peripheral blood, taken on day 0 of AZD1222 vaccination. The sequence derives from an adult in good health. The nucleotide sequence reads as follows: TGTGCCAGCAGCGCCGGACAGGTGGGGTACGAGCAGTACTTC. Translated, it gives CASSAGQVGYEQYF. The CDR3 plus the reference TRBV5-4 and TRBJ2-7 genes for the other parts give the full variable domain: ETGVTQSPTHLIKTRGQQVTLRCSSQSGHNTVSWYQQALGQGPQFIFQYYREEENGRGNFPPRFSGLQFPNYSSELNVNALELDDSALYLCASSAGQVGYEQYFGPGTRLTVT.